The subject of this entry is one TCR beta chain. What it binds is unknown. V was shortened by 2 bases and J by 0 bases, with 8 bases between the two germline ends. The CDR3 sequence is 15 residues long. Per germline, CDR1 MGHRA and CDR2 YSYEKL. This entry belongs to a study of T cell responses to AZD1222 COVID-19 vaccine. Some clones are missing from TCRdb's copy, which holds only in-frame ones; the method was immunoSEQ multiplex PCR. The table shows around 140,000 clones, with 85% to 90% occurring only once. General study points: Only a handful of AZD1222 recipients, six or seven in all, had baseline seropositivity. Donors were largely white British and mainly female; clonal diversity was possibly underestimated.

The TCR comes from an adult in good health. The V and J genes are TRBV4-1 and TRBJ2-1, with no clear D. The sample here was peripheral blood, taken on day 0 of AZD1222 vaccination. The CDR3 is CASSQPWGSYNEQFF. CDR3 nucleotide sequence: TGCGCCAGCAGCCAACCCTGGGGCTCCTACAATGAGCAGTTCTTC.